The next 24 T cell receptor beta chains were all read from a single sample in a study of blood T cell repertoires in COVID-19. Libraries were prepared by immunoSEQ multiplex PCR; TCRdb keeps only in-frame clonotypes and omits some of them. This sample has fewer than 300,000 clones, with roughly 85% found just once. The sample taken for sequencing was peripheral blood. The receptors originated from a woman in her fifties or sixties who had recovered from COVID-19.

The chain employs TRBV2 and TRBJ1-3; weak D call: TRBD1 (5 bases). The V gene lost 6 bases and the J gene lost 2 bases, with 17 bases spanning the gap. Germline CDR1 and CDR2: SNHLY and FYNNEI. The CDR3 is 16 amino acids. For the CDR3, the DNA is TGTGCCAGCAGCGCCATGGACCCAGGGACTGGAAACACCATATATTTT. Encoded protein: CASSAMDPGTGNTIYF.

The V gene is TRBV19, the J gene TRBJ1-5; 11 bases agree with TRBD1. The length of the CDR3 is 16 residues. The trim removed 4 bases at V and 7 bases at J, leaving 9 bases unmatched. CDR1 is LNHDA, CDR2 SQIVND, per germline (reference sequence). CDR3 region: CASSTPGQGDRQPQHF. The CDR3 nucleotides read TGTGCCAGTAGTACACCGGGACAGGGGGACCGGCAGCCCCAGCATTTT.

V gene TRBV7-7 combines with J gene TRBJ1-4; the match to TRBD1 covers 9 bases. The CDR3 is made up of 15 amino acids. Germline CDR1 SSHAT, CDR2 FNYEAQ (reference sequence). V was pared by 5 bases and J by 7 bases, with 8 bases of the junction left unmatched. The DNA of the CDR3 is TGTGCCAGCAGCACCCGGGACAGGGCAACTGAAAAACTGTTTTTT. Protein sequence: CASSTRDRATEKLFF. The whole variable domain, remainder taken from reference TRBV7-7 and TRBJ1-4, is GAGVSQSPRYKVTKRGQDVTLRCDPISSHATLYWYQQALGQGPEFLTYFNYEAQPDKSGLPSDRFSAERPEGSISTLTIQRTEQRDSAMYRCASSTRDRATEKLFFGSGTQLSVL.

As DNA, the CDR3 is TGTGCCAGCAGCTTATTCGCAGGGGACACTGAAGCTTTCTTT. This encodes CASSLFAGDTEAFF. The chain employs TRBV11-2 and TRBJ1-1, with TRBD1 as a possible D gene (6 bases). The length of the CDR3 is 14 residues. The germline V gene has CDR1 SGHAT and CDR2 FQNNGV. V was pared by 2 bases and J by 3 bases, with 10 bases between.

The chain combines TRBV4-2 with TRBJ1-4; 8 bases match TRBD1. The CDR3 runs to 16 residues. Germline CDR1 LGHNA, CDR2 YNFKEQ. V lost 5 bases to trimming and J lost 0 bases; unmatched junction nucleotides: 5. The CDR3 region is CASSIGQGATNEKLFF. The CDR3 DNA sequence: TGTGCCAGCAGCATTGGACAGGGTGCAACTAATGAAAAACTGTTTTTT.

The J gene is TRBJ1-6, the V gene TRBV5-5; D is uncertain. The CDR3 is 16 residues long. The germline gives CDR1 SGHKS, CDR2 YYEKEE (reference sequence). V was cut by 2 bases and J by 5 bases, with 14 bases left in between. In DNA form, the CDR3 reads TGTGCCAGCAGCTTCTTCTCGGCAGGTGATAATTCACCCCTCCACTTT. It is translated as CASSFFSAGDNSPLHF.

This chain uses TRBV27 with TRBJ1-2, with 9 bases fitting TRBD1. This CDR3 is 15 amino acids long. Trimming took 3 bases from V and 8 from J; bases not matched to a gene: 10. Germline CDR1 reads MNHEY; CDR2 reads SMNVEV (reference sequence). The CDR3 DNA reads as TGTGCCAGCAGTTTTTCGCGGACAGGGGCCGGCGGCTACACCTTC. Protein product: CASSFSRTGAGGYTF.

This chain uses TRBV30 with TRBJ1-3, with D possibly being TRBD1 (6 bases). The germline CDR1 and CDR2 sequences are GTSNPN and SVGIG (reference sequence). V lost 3 bases, J lost 2 bases, and 11 bases lay in between. The CDR3 loop spans 14 amino acids. The CDR3 DNA is TGTGCCTGGAGGCCGGCAGGGGCTGGAAACACCATATATTTT. This codes for CAWRPAGAGNTIYF.

On this clone: Germline is not matched at one junction end, which may reflect a read error. V gene TRBV7-2 combines with J gene TRBJ1-2, with D unclear. Germline V gives CDR1 SGHTA, CDR2 FQGNSA. This CDR3 has 10 amino acids. The DNA of the CDR3 is TGTGCCAGCAGCTTAGCGTATTCCTTCTTC. Amino acids: CASSLAYSFF. Full variable domain (remainder filled in from reference TRBV7-2 and TRBJ1-2): GAGVSQSPSNKVTEKGKDVELRCDPISGHTALYWYRQSLGQGLEFLIYFQGNSAPDKSGLPSDRFSAERTGGSVSTLTIQRTQQEDSAVYLCASSLAYSFFGSGTRLTVV.

The J gene is TRBJ1-1, the V gene TRBV5-1; no clear D gene. Germline CDR1 and CDR2: SGHRS and YFSETQ. CDR3 length: 21 amino acids. V lost 0 bases to trimming and J lost 6 bases, with 33 bases between them. The chain's CDR3 is CASSLAVPRTLNIISGAEAFF. In DNA form, the CDR3 reads TGCGCCAGCAGCTTGGCCGTTCCCCGGACCCTGAATATTATCTCCGGGGCTGAAGCTTTCTTT.

The genes are TRBV4-3 and TRBJ2-7; possible D gene TRBD2, 6 bases. Looked up from germline, CDR1 is LGHNA and CDR2 is YSLEER. The V end was cut by 0 bases, the J end by 2 bases, with 11 bases between. The CDR3 is 15 residues long. CDR3 bases: TGCGCCAGCAGCCAAGACCGGGGAGGAACCTACGAGCAGTACTTC. Protein sequence: CASSQDRGGTYEQYF.

J is TRBJ2-7 and V is TRBV28; TRBD1 is a possible D gene (6 bases). The ends were cut back, 6 bases at V and 9 bases at J, with 12 bases in the middle. Germline lookup yields CDR1 MDHEN and CDR2 SYDVKM. The CDR3 length is 11 residues. The CDR3 protein is CASSDRFGQYF. The DNA for the CDR3 is TGTGCCAGCAGCGACAGGTTCGGGCAGTACTTC.

Ten or more counts support this clone. The chain is built from TRBV15 and TRBJ2-2, with a weak D call TRBD2 (5 bases). V lost 4 bases and J lost 1, with 10 bases in between. CDR1 and CDR2 from the germline V gene are LNHNV and YYDKDF (reference sequence). The CDR3 covers 15 residues. The CDR3 sequence: CATSKSGENTGELFF. The CDR3 DNA reads as TGTGCCACCAGCAAAAGCGGAGAGAACACCGGGGAGCTGTTTTTT.

V usage is TRBV9 and J usage is TRBJ2-7; 7 bases fit TRBD2. The J segment lost 4 bases and the V segment lost 0 bases, leaving 10 bases of the junction unmatched. The germline V gene has CDR1 SGDLS and CDR2 YYNGEE. This CDR3 contains 16 residues. The CDR3 loop is CASSVDSSGGQYEQYF. DNA of the CDR3: TGTGCCAGCAGCGTAGACTCTAGCGGAGGCCAATACGAGCAGTACTTC.

The chain carries TRBV6-5 and TRBJ2-7, with 8 bases fitting TRBD2. Germline V gene sequence: CDR1 MNHEY, CDR2 SVGAGI. The CDR3 loop spans 15 amino acids. V was pared by 5 bases and J by 1 base, with 7 bases of the junction left unmatched. This chain's CDR3 is CASSLGTSRSYEQYF. CDR3 DNA sequence: TGTGCCAGCAGTCTTGGGACTAGTCGGTCCTACGAGCAGTACTTC.

The V call is TRBV6-5, the J call TRBJ2-3; D remains ambiguous. This CDR3 spans 15 amino acids. Trimming pared 2 bases from V and 1 base from J, leaving 10 bases between. Germline loops: CDR1 MNHEY, CDR2 SVGAGI. The CDR3 here is CASSYASARTDTQYF. The CDR3 DNA reads as TGTGCCAGCAGTTACGCGAGCGCCCGCACAGATACGCAGTATTTT.

This clone was observed a few times. The CDR3 spells CASSLQGAGGPSYEQYF. CDR3 coding DNA: TGTGCCAGCAGCTTGCAGGGAGCGGGAGGGCCTTCCTACGAGCAGTACTTC. The chain uses TRBV5-5 and TRBJ2-7; 10 nucleotides line up with TRBD2. Germline CDR1 and CDR2: SGHKS and YYEKEE (reference sequence). This CDR3 has 17 residues. V shed 1 base, J shed 1 base, and the junction held 8 bases outside the gene matches.

This chain uses TRBV5-4 with TRBJ1-2; D not certain. V lost 4 bases to trimming and J lost 4 bases, with 8 bases between them. From germline, CDR1 is SGHNT and CDR2 YYREEE (reference sequence). This CDR3 spans 12 amino acids. The CDR3 DNA sequence: TGTGCCAGCAGCCCGGCGGGCTATGGCTACACCTTC. Its translation: CASSPAGYGYTF.

This chain links TRBV2 with TRBJ2-7, with D perhaps matching TRBD1 (6 bases). The V gene lost 1 base and the J gene lost 3 bases, with 16 bases spanning the gap. The germline V gene has CDR1 SNHLY and CDR2 FYNNEI. CDR3 length equals 16 residues. In DNA form, the CDR3 reads TGTGCCAGCAGTGAAGAATCCACAGGGCTTGGCTACGAGCAGTACTTC. The encoded protein is CASSEESTGLGYEQYF.

This chain connects TRBV7-2 to TRBJ2-3, with 9 bases that match TRBD1. This CDR3 contains 15 residues. Trimming at V came to 5 bases and at J to 1 base, leaving 4 bases not matched to a gene. The germline V gene has CDR1 SGHTA and CDR2 FQGNSA. The CDR3 DNA reads TGTGCCAGCAGCATTCGACAGGGGGGCACAGATACGCAGTATTTT. Its translation: CASSIRQGGTDTQYF.

This clone has a single count. The chain recombines TRBV27 with TRBJ2-7; 10 bases align to TRBD1. Germline trimming cut 5 bases from V and 3 bases from J; bases unmatched to any gene: 4. The CDR3 runs to 14 residues. Per the germline V gene, CDR1 is MNHEY and CDR2 is SMNVEV (reference sequence). As DNA, the CDR3 is TGTGCCAGCAGTCCCGGACAGGGGGGCTACGAGCAGTACTTC. Protein sequence: CASSPGQGGYEQYF.

The genes are TRBV4-2 and TRBJ1-2; TRBD1 matches 7 bases. In germline, CDR1 is LGHNA, CDR2 YNFKEQ. This CDR3 has 15 residues. Germline trimming cut 3 bases from V and 5 bases from J; bases unmatched to any gene: 9. CDR3 region: CASSQGMGTEYGYTF. DNA for the CDR3: TGTGCCAGCAGCCAGGGAATGGGGACAGAATATGGCTACACCTTC.

V usage is TRBV7-2 and J usage is TRBJ2-3; 7 bases map to TRBD1. CDR1 and CDR2 (germline): SGHTA, FQGNSA. J lost 0 bases, V lost 4 bases, and 4 bases had no gene match. The CDR3 is 15 amino acids. The CDR3 sequence: CASSWQGQSTDTQYF. In DNA form, the CDR3 reads TGTGCCAGCAGCTGGCAGGGACAGAGCACAGATACGCAGTATTTT.

This chain joins TRBV3-1 (or the pseudogene TRBV3-2) and TRBJ2-7; TRBD1 might be the D (6 bases). Germline CDR1 reads LGHDT; CDR2 reads YNNKEL (reference sequence). Deletions cut 3 bases from V and 6 bases from J, with 6 bases between. The CDR3 extends over 11 amino acids. CDR3 protein: CASSHRGEQYF. DNA for the CDR3: TGTGCCAGCAGCCACAGGGGCGAGCAGTACTTC.